Listed here are 18 T cell receptor beta chains from one sample, sequenced in a study of OX40 agonist ivuxolimab in advanced cancers. This table comes from immunoSEQ multiplex PCR, and its TCRdb copy is limited to in-frame clones, with some not included. This table has about 93,000 clones, approximately 94% appearing once. The sample consisted of CD4+ or CD8+ T cells sorted from blood, taken in a trial of the OX40 agonist ivuxolimab. These receptors all come from an adult with an advanced solid tumor such as melanoma, head and neck, liver or kidney cancer.

The chain couples TRBV19 to TRBJ2-1; 14 bases agree with TRBD2. This CDR3 region has 15 residues. From germline, CDR1 is LNHDA and CDR2 SQIVND (reference sequence). Trimming at V came to 6 bases and at J to 9 bases, leaving 7 bases not matched to a gene. The CDR3 spells CASRTSGRAGVEQFF. The CDR3, as DNA: TGTGCCAGTAGGACTAGCGGGAGGGCCGGGGTTGAGCAGTTCTTC.

The J gene is TRBJ2-7, the V gene TRBV9, with TRBD1 matching 7 bases. V was clipped by 2 bases and J by 0 bases; unmatched bases: 2. From germline, CDR1 is SGDLS and CDR2 YYNGEE. The CDR3 loop spans 14 amino acids. This CDR3 reads CASSVRDSSYEQYF. The CDR3 coding sequence is TGTGCCAGCAGCGTCCGGGACAGCTCCTACGAGCAGTACTTC.

The chain links TRBV14 to TRBJ1-2; no reliable D call. Trimming cost V 4 bases and J 5 bases, with 11 bases left between them. Germline CDR1 and CDR2: SGHDN and FVKESK. The CDR3 is 13 residues long. CDR3 sequence reads: CASSLRSLYGYTF. As DNA, the CDR3 is TGTGCCAGCAGCCTACGATCCTTATATGGCTACACCTTC.

This chain links TRBV27 with TRBJ1-1; TRBD1 might be the D (6 bases). Germline loops: CDR1 MNHEY, CDR2 SMNVEV (reference sequence). The CDR3 totals 14 residues. The V gene lost 3 bases and the J gene lost 3 bases, with 11 bases spanning the gap. The CDR3 sequence is CASSLGRGHTEAFF. CDR3 sequence (DNA): TGTGCCAGCAGTTTGGGCAGGGGACACACTGAAGCTTTCTTT.

V gene TRBV5-6 combines with J gene TRBJ1-2; D gene unclear. Trimming removed 4 bases from V and 4 bases from J, with 11 bases in between. The CDR3 contains 13 residues. The germline V gene has CDR1 SGHDT and CDR2 YYEEEE. The CDR3 is CASSPGLLYGYTF. The CDR3 DNA sequence: TGTGCCAGCAGCCCCGGGCTACTCTATGGCTACACCTTC.

The CDR3 DNA is TGTGCCAGCAGTTTTACGGGGGGCGTGAACACTGAAGCTTTCTTT. This sequence encodes CASSFTGGVNTEAFF. The chain links TRBV27 to TRBJ1-1, with D maybe TRBD1 (6 bases). CDR3 length: 15 residues. Trimming stripped 3 bases from V and 0 bases from J, with 11 bases between. CDR1 is MNHEY and CDR2 is SMNVEV in the germline V gene (reference sequence).

A few counts support this clone. This chain links TRBV11-3 with TRBJ1-1, with unresolved D. The CDR3 runs 12 residues. Germline values: CDR1 SGHNT, CDR2 YENEEA. Trimming cost V 5 bases and J 6 bases, with 10 bases left between them. The DNA for the CDR3 is TGTGCCAGCAGCGCTGCAGGCGCTGAAGCTTTCTTT. This encodes CASSAAGAEAFF.

J is TRBJ2-3 and V is TRBV5-6; 11 positions agree with TRBD2. This CDR3 has 15 residues. Germline assignment: CDR1 SGHDT and CDR2 YYEEEE. V was clipped by 2 bases and J by 5 bases; unmatched bases: 4. CDR3 sequence reads: CASSLLAGVRDTQYF. The CDR3 bases are TGTGCCAGCAGCTTACTAGCGGGGGTTAGAGATACGCAGTATTTT.

The V and J genes are TRBV27 and TRBJ1-2; perhaps TRBD1 as D (6 bases). The CDR3 runs to 13 residues. V was trimmed by 6 bases and J by 7 bases, leaving 15 bases between them. Germline CDR1 reads MNHEY; CDR2 reads SMNVEV (reference sequence). CDR3 bases: TGTGCCAGCAGCCTCACAGGGAGTAGTGGCTACACCTTC. It yields the protein CASSLTGSSGYTF.

The J gene is TRBJ2-6, the V gene TRBV18; D possibly corresponds to TRBD2 (5 bases). Germline V gene sequence: CDR1 KGHSH, CDR2 LQKENI. This CDR3 is 16 amino acids long. V lost 2 bases and J 4 bases, leaving 12 bases between the germline ends. Here the CDR3 DNA reads TGTGCCAGCTCACCAGAGGGCAGTGCCGGGGCCAACGTCCTGACTTTC. Amino acid sequence: CASSPEGSAGANVLTF.

The V call is TRBV10-1, the J call TRBJ1-2, with D possibly matching TRBD1 (6 bases). CDR3 length equals 13 residues. The V end lost 0 bases, the J end lost 11 bases, and 13 bases lay between the germline ends. CDR1 WNHNN and CDR2 SYGVQD come from the germline V gene (reference sequence). This CDR3 is CASSESRTENYTF. The CDR3 nucleotides read TGCGCCAGCAGTGAGTCCCGGACAGAAAATTACACCTTC.

Details on this clone: Other DNA sequences of this sample code for an identical CDR3. The J gene is TRBJ2-1, the V gene TRBV6-5; no clear D. Germline CDR1 reads MNHEY; CDR2 reads SVGAGI. The CDR3 is 12 residues long. V was clipped by 2 bases and J by 6 bases, with 5 bases between them. This CDR3 reads CASSYGPNEQFF. The CDR3 DNA is TGTGCCAGCAGTTACGGGCCCAATGAGCAGTTCTTC.

The chain carries TRBV6-5 and TRBJ1-2; D might be TRBD1 (6 bases). The V and J ends lost 2 bases and 5 bases respectively, with 12 bases between them. The CDR3 consists of 14 residues. Germline V CDR1 and CDR2: MNHEY, SVGAGI. This chain's CDR3 is CASSYEGVGYGYTF. As DNA, the CDR3 is TGTGCCAGCAGTTACGAGGGGGTGGGTTATGGCTACACCTTC.

This chain connects TRBV5-5 to TRBJ2-5; 9 bases map to TRBD1. This CDR3 comprises 17 residues. Per the germline V gene, CDR1 is SGHKS and CDR2 is YYEKEE (reference sequence). V gave up 0 bases and J gave up 4 bases; unmatched junction bases: 10. CDR3 region: CASSLVPRDREGETQYF. For the CDR3, the DNA is TGTGCCAGCAGCTTGGTTCCCCGGGACAGGGAGGGAGAGACCCAGTACTTC.

This rearrangement joins TRBV19 to TRBJ1-2; 7 bases map to TRBD1. The CDR3 consists of 16 residues. Germline CDR1 is LNHDA and CDR2 is SQIVND (reference sequence). V shed 6 bases, J shed 0 bases, and the junction held 10 bases outside the gene matches. In DNA form, the CDR3 reads TGTGCCAGTAGCTTATATGGAAGGGGGCCTAACTATGGCTACACCTTC. Protein product: CASSLYGRGPNYGYTF.

The chain is built from TRBV29-1 and TRBJ1-5; maybe TRBD1 (6 bases). Germline V gene sequence: CDR1 SQVTM, CDR2 ANQGSEA. This CDR3 has 14 residues. V dropped 5 bases and J dropped 1 base, with 12 bases sitting between them. The CDR3 coding sequence is TGCAGCGTTTTAGGGGGTGGGAGCAATCAGCCCCAGCATTTT. It yields the protein CSVLGGGSNQPQHF.

The V and J genes are TRBV29-1 and TRBJ2-7, with D maybe TRBD2 (5 bases). Per the germline V gene, CDR1 is SQVTM and CDR2 is ANQGSEA. This CDR3 is 14 amino acids long. The V and J ends lost 4 bases and 0 bases respectively, with 13 bases between them. The CDR3 nucleotides read TGCAGCGTTGTTCGGGGAGACTTCTCCTACGAGCAGTACTTC. It specifies CSVVRGDFSYEQYF.

This clone has just one count. The gene calls are TRBV5-4 and TRBJ2-7, with 8 positions matching TRBD1. The germline gives CDR1 SGHNT, CDR2 YYREEE (reference sequence). The ends lost 1 base at V and 0 bases at J; junction bases unmatched: 3. The CDR3 consists of 15 residues. CDR3 DNA sequence: TGTGCCAGCAGCTTGTGGCAGGGGGCCTCCTACGAGCAGTACTTC. Translating it yields CASSLWQGASYEQYF.